The 3 T cell receptor beta chains presented below share a single source sample, sequenced in a study of tissue T cells after allogeneic stem cell transplantation. Libraries were prepared by immunoSEQ multiplex PCR; TCRdb keeps only in-frame clonotypes and omits some of them. The sample records under 3,000 clones, 52% being singletons. Described time point: mouse harvest day 7 after allogeneic transplant. Each mouse received 10^7 T-cell-depleted marrow cells plus 10^6 splenic CD5+ T cells by tail vein. The sequencing input was spleen. These receptors were obtained from a female BALB/c mouse given C57BL/6 T cells with graft-versus-host disease after an allogeneic hematopoietic cell transplant.

As for this clone: Mouse names are used for the genes. Read coverage stops 1 residue before the CDR3 terminus; the germline J gene supplies the remainder. The chain carries TRBV13-2 and TRBJ1-1, with TRBD1 identical over 10 bases. The CDR3 consists of 15 residues. Germline V gives CDR1 NNHNN, CDR2 SYGAGS (reference sequence). J gave up 0 bases and V 3 bases, and 2 bases lay outside the gene matches. CDR3 sequence reads: CASGAGQGANTEVFF. The part of the CDR3 DNA that was read is TGTGCCAGCGGTGCCGGACAGGGGGCAAACACAGAAGTCTTC.

With regard to this clone: The genes are named according to mouse. The read ends 1 residue shy of where the CDR3 ends; the end is completed using the germline J gene. The chain carries TRBV13-1 and TRBJ1-5; 7 positions agree with TRBD1. CDR3 length equals 15 residues. V was pared by 7 bases and J by 3 bases, with 10 bases of the junction left unmatched. Germline assignment: CDR1 NSHNY and CDR2 SYGAGN. The DNA read from the CDR3 is TGTGCCAGCGGGCGAGGGGGCAGGGGCAACCAGGCTCCGCTT. It encodes CASGRGGRGNQAPL. The full CDR3 reads CASGRGGRGNQAPLF.

Remarks on this clone: One end of the junction is discordant with germline, which a read error may explain. The listed genes are named as in mouse. The observed sequence ends 1 residue before the CDR3 terminus, with the missing tail filled in from the germline J gene. The rearrangement joins TRBV12-1 to TRBJ2-7; 13 bases line up with TRBD2. Germline lookup yields CDR1 SGHSN and CDR2 HYEKVE. The CDR3 is 14 amino acids. Here the CDR3 reads CQLSGTGGGREQYF. CDR3 DNA (partial): TGCCAGCTCTCCGGGACTGGGGGGGGGAGAGAACAGTAC. The complete variable domain, with remaining parts taken from reference TRBV12-1 and TRBJ2-7, reads DSGVVQSPRHIIKEKGGRSVLTCIPISGHSNVVWYQQTLGKELKFLIQHYEKVERDKGFLPSRFSVQQFDDYHSEMNMSALELEDSAMYFCQLSGTGGGREQYFGPGTRLTVL.